The clone carrying this T cell receptor beta chain was observed a few times. This sample stems from a study of technical replicates of blood from a handful of donors. Repertoires were generated with immunoSEQ multiplex PCR, while TCRdb's copy carries only in-frame clones and drops some. The repertoire holds 55,000 to 75,000 clones, with around 91% as singletons. The trim removed 4 bases at V and 1 base at J, leaving 8 bases unmatched. Germline CDR1 and CDR2: MNHNY and SVGAGI (reference sequence). The CDR3 covers 16 residues. Sequencing was done on a sample of PBMCs. The clonotype comes from a human donor in good health. Some clones in this sample may be carry-over from other donors' samples. V and J are TRBV6-6 and TRBJ1-1, with 8 bases that match TRBD1. The CDR3 DNA reads as TGTGCCAGCAGTTTCTCTGGACAGGGACCGAACACTGAAGCTTTCTTT. It translates to CASSFSGQGPNTEAFF.